This T cell receptor beta chain was observed in a study of regulatory T cells in long-lasting Graves disease. CDR3 regions were amplified by Arm-PCR using iRepertoire HTBI primers to build TCR beta libraries. TCRdb independently ran MiXCR on the multiplex PCR reads; one entry per CDR3 protein. This table has some 420,000 distinct CDR3 sequences, approximately 23% appearing once. This clonotype was detected many times. V shed 3 bases and J shed 4 bases, with 12 bases lying between them. The CDR3 has 14 amino acids. Germline values: CDR1 LGHDT, CDR2 YNNKEL (reference sequence). The time point denotes: persistent/refractory GD, antithyroid drugs over 5 years with positive TRAb. PBMC-extracted RNA yielded the TCR library.

This specimen was peripheral blood mononuclear cells (PBMCs), taken when the disease was refractory, from a patient treated with antithyroid drugs. The rearrangement joins TRBV3-1 to TRBJ1-1, with D perhaps TRBD1 (5 bases). The receptor's source is a female donor with Graves disease. The chain's CDR3 is CASSQGPEGTEAFF. The CDR3 bases are TGTGCCAGCAGCCAGGGGCCTGAGGGCACTGAAGCTTTCTTT. The variable domain in full, completed from reference TRBV3-1 and TRBJ1-1, reads DTAVSQTPKYLVTQMGNDKSIKCEQNLGHDTMYWYKQDSKKFLKIMFSYNNKELIINETVPNRFSPKSPDKAHLNLHINSLELGDSAVYFCASSQGPEGTEAFFGQGTRLTVV.